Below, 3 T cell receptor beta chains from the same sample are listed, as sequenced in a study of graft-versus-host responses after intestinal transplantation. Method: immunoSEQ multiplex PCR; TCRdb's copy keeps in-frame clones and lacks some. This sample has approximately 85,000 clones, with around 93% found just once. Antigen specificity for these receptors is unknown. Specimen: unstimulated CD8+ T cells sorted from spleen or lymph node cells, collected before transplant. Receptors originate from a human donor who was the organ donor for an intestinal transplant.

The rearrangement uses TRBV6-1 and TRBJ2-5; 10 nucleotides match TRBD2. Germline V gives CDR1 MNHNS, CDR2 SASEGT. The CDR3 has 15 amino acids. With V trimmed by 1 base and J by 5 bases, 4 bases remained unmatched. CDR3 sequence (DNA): TGTGCCAGCAGTGAAGAGACTAGCGGGTGGGAGACCCAGTACTTC. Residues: CASSEETSGWETQYF.

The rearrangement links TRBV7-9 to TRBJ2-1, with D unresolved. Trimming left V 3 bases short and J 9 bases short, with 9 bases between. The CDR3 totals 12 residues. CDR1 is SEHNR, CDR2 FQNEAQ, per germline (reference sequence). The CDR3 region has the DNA TGTGCCAGCAGCTTTCGCGCAGGTGAGCAGTTCTTC. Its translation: CASSFRAGEQFF. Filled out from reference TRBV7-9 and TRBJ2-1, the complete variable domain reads DTGVSQNPRHKITKRGQNVTFRCDPISEHNRLYWYRQTLGQGPEFLTYFQNEAQLEKSRLLSDRFSAERPKGSFSTLEIQRTEQGDSAMYLCASSFRAGEQFFGPGTRLTVL.

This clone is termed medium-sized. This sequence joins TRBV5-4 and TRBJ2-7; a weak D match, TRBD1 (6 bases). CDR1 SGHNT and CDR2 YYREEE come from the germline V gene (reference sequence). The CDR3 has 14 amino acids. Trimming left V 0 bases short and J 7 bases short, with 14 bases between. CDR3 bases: TGTGCCAGCAGCTTGGAATCACGCAGGGGAGAGCAGTACTTC. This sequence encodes CASSLESRRGEQYF.